The next 9 T cell receptor beta chains were all read from a single sample in a study of blood T cell repertoires in COVID-19. The data were produced by immunoSEQ multiplex PCR, yet TCRdb's version contains in-frame clones alone and is incomplete. The sample lists 150,000 to 200,000 clones, 70% to 85% occurring once. Sequenced material: PBMCs or T cells enriched from blood (not recorded which). These receptors all come from a man in his fifties who had recovered from COVID-19.

A note on this clone: This sample includes further DNA sequences coding for the same CDR3. The V and J genes are TRBV18 and TRBJ1-1; maybe TRBD1 (5 bases). V lost 4 bases, J lost 2 bases, and 8 bases lay in between. Looked up from germline, CDR1 is KGHSH and CDR2 is LQKENI. The CDR3 is 13 amino acids. The CDR3 nucleotides read TGTGCCAGCTCACGCCAGGGTAACACTGAAGCTTTCTTT. Its protein is CASSRQGNTEAFF.

The chain carries TRBV28 and TRBJ2-5; TRBD2 agrees at 10 bases. V shed 2 bases and J 5 bases; nucleotides not matched to a gene: 2. The CDR3 runs to 14 residues. Germline V lookup: CDR1 MDHEN, CDR2 SYDVKM. CDR3 sequence: CASSLPSGGETQYF. The CDR3 bases are TGTGCCAGCAGTTTACCTAGCGGGGGTGAGACCCAGTACTTC.

This clone has only one observation. V is TRBV7-3 and J is TRBJ2-3; D is perhaps TRBD1 (6 bases). Trimming left V 4 bases short and J 1 base short, with 12 bases between. The germline V gene encodes CDR1 SGHTA and CDR2 FQGTGA. The CDR3 length is 15 residues. The CDR3 sequence: CASSSQGLGTDTQYF. The CDR3, as DNA: TGTGCCAGCAGCTCCCAGGGGTTGGGCACAGATACGCAGTATTTT.

The chain uses TRBV12-3 or TRBV12-4 and TRBJ1-2; no clear D gene. The CDR3 consists of 13 residues. V was clipped by 0 bases and J by 10 bases, with 12 bases between them. The CDR3 DNA is TGTGCCAGCAGTTTAGCCCTAGGCAGCAACTACACCTTC. This sequence encodes CASSLALGSNYTF.

V gene TRBV13 combines with J gene TRBJ2-5; the D gene is possibly TRBD1 (6 bases). This CDR3 has 15 amino acids. The germline V and J ends were trimmed by 4 bases and 1 base, with 13 bases remaining between them. The germline V gene has CDR1 PRHDT and CDR2 FYEKMQ (reference sequence). In DNA, the CDR3 is TGTGCCAGCAGCTCTGGGACACCCACCCAAGAGACCCAGTACTTC. Amino acids: CASSSGTPTQETQYF.

This clone occurred once. The chain employs TRBV28 and TRBJ2-4, with 9 bases matching TRBD1. Unmatched junction bases numbered 3, after V lost 2 bases and J lost 7 bases. Germline V gene sequence: CDR1 MDHEN, CDR2 SYDVKM. CDR3 length: 14 amino acids. The CDR3 coding sequence is TGTGCCAGCAGTTTACTGGGACAGGGCAACATTCAGTACTTC. Protein sequence: CASSLLGQGNIQYF.

This clone is a singleton in its sample. V and J are TRBV24-1 and TRBJ1-2; 7 bases match TRBD1. The V gene end was trimmed by 1 base and the J gene end by 5 bases; junction bases not matched to a gene: 3. The CDR3 covers 14 residues. From germline, CDR1 is KGHDR and CDR2 SFDVKD. For the CDR3, the DNA is TGTGCCACCAGTGATTTTGGGACAGCTTATGGCTACACCTTC. This encodes CATSDFGTAYGYTF.

The V and J genes are TRBV6-5 and TRBJ2-6; possibly TRBD1 for D (5 bases). This CDR3 has 15 residues. CDR1 is MNHEY and CDR2 is SVGAGI in the germline V gene. V lost 6 bases and J lost 1, with 10 bases in between. CDR3 bases: TGTGCCAGCAGCCCAGGGATATCTGGGGCCAACGTCCTGACTTTC. This sequence encodes CASSPGISGANVLTF.

The chain couples TRBV19 to TRBJ2-2; D is perhaps TRBD1 (6 bases). V was shortened by 5 bases and J by 5 bases, with 9 bases between the two germline ends. From germline, CDR1 is LNHDA and CDR2 SQIVND (reference sequence). CDR3 length equals 13 residues. The CDR3 spells CASSAQGTGELFF. CDR3 sequence (DNA): TGTGCCAGTAGTGCTCAGGGGACCGGGGAGCTGTTTTTT.